This TCR beta chain emerged from a study of blood T cell repertoires in COVID-19. The overall study: Donors in the United States, Italy and Spain gave samples during acute or convalescent COVID-19.

Clones were sequenced by immunoSEQ multiplex PCR, and TCRdb holds only the in-frame ones, with some missing. Here the sample spans hundreds of thousands of clones, approximately 90% being singletons. V lost 2 bases and J lost 7; bases outside the gene matches: 5. The CDR3 is made up of 16 amino acids. CDR1 is MGHRA, CDR2 YSYEKL, per germline. The sample taken for sequencing was peripheral blood. This TCR was recovered from a woman aged 45-60 years with COVID-19, enrolled during active disease. The chain uses TRBV4-1 and TRBJ1-6; 10 bases are a match to TRBD1. For the CDR3, the DNA is TGCGCCAGCAGCCAAAGGGACAGGGGAGACAATTCACCCCTCCACTTT. It encodes CASSQRDRGDNSPLHF.